The 5 T cell receptor beta chains below all came from one sample that was sequenced in a study of blood T cell repertoires in COVID-19. Sequencing used immunoSEQ multiplex PCR; TCRdb keeps in-frame clones, though not all of them. The sample carries more than 250,000 clones, over 75% recorded once. Source material: peripheral blood. The receptors originated from a human donor in a cohort sampled during active COVID-19.

V gene TRBV19 combines with J gene TRBJ2-7; 7 nucleotides align to TRBD1. Germline CDR1 reads LNHDA; CDR2 reads SQIVND (reference sequence). This CDR3 contains 12 residues. With V trimmed by 9 bases and J by 2 bases, 4 bases remained unmatched. This chain's CDR3 is CASKDRAYEQYF. As DNA, the CDR3 is TGTGCCAGCAAAGACAGGGCCTACGAGCAGTACTTC.

The V call is TRBV5-6, the J call TRBJ2-7; D may be TRBD2 (6 bases). The V end was cut by 4 bases, the J end by 7 bases, with 24 bases between. CDR3 length equals 16 residues. Germline V gene data show CDR1 as SGHDT and CDR2 as YYEEEE. For the CDR3, the DNA is TGTGCCAGCAGCCGTCCTCGCGGGGACCCATTAGGAGAGCAGTACTTC. Amino acids: CASSRPRGDPLGEQYF.

This rearrangement joins TRBV14 to TRBJ2-5; TRBD2 agrees at 7 bases. The CDR3 is made up of 15 amino acids. The V gene's germline CDR1 is SGHDN and CDR2 FVKESK. V lost 6 bases to trimming and J lost 1 base; unmatched junction nucleotides: 8. The chain's CDR3 is CASSLRSSGQETQYF. CDR3 coding DNA: TGTGCCAGCAGTCTAAGGTCTAGCGGCCAAGAGACCCAGTACTTC. Drawing the rest from reference TRBV14 and TRBJ2-5, the complete variable domain is EAGVTQFPSHSVIEKGQTVTLRCDPISGHDNLYWYRRVMGKEIKFLLHFVKESKQDESGMPNNRFLAERTGGTYSTLKVQPAELEDSGVYFCASSLRSSGQETQYFGPGTRLLVL.

V usage is TRBV18 and J usage is TRBJ2-3; possibly TRBD1 for D (5 bases). Trimming removed 3 bases from V and 4 bases from J, with 14 bases in between. The germline V gene has CDR1 KGHSH and CDR2 LQKENI. The CDR3 spans 15 residues. CDR3 sequence reads: CASSPGRKGPDTQYF. DNA for the CDR3: TGTGCCAGCTCACCGGGGCGAAAGGGGCCAGATACGCAGTATTTT.

This clone was seen a handful of times. The rearrangement joins TRBV7-8 to TRBJ1-5; D not certain. V was pared by 1 base and J by 5 bases, with 9 bases between. CDR1 SGHVS and CDR2 FQNEAQ come from the germline V gene. The CDR3 totals 14 residues. In DNA form, the CDR3 reads TGTGCCAGCAGCTTAGTAGAGGGATATCAGCCCCAGCATTTT. This encodes CASSLVEGYQPQHF.